These 7 T cell receptor beta chains originate from one sample sequenced in a study of blood T cell repertoires in COVID-19. TCRdb's copy holds only in-frame clones and misses some; the assay was immunoSEQ multiplex PCR. In the table there are roughly 200,000 clones, approximately 82% of which are singletons. Material: PBMCs or T cells enriched from blood (not recorded which). The source of these receptors is a woman in her fifties or sixties with acute COVID-19.

The chain has TRBV10-1 and TRBJ2-2; D is possibly TRBD1 (6 bases). There are 14 residues in the CDR3. Per germline, CDR1 WNHNN and CDR2 SYGVQD (reference sequence). Trimming took off 6 bases at V and 5 bases at J, with 13 bases between the two ends. CDR3 nucleotide sequence: TGCGCCAGCAGCGCGCAGACAGGTACCGGGGAGCTGTTTTTT. As protein: CASSAQTGTGELFF.

The genes are TRBV12-3 or TRBV12-4 and TRBJ1-6; TRBD1 might be the D (6 bases). Trimming took 3 bases from V and 9 from J, leaving 9 bases between them. The CDR3 runs to 13 residues. As DNA, the CDR3 is TGTGCCAGCAGTTTGGCGGGGGCTTCACCCCTCCACTTT. This translates into CASSLAGASPLHF.

The V and J genes are TRBV28 and TRBJ2-7, with a possible D match to TRBD2 (6 bases). Trimming pared 5 bases from V and 2 bases from J, leaving 10 bases between. The CDR3 totals 13 residues. Germline CDR1 MDHEN, CDR2 SYDVKM. The CDR3 is CASSLGLPYEQYV. CDR3 nucleotides: TGTGCCAGCAGTCTCGGACTACCCTACGAGCAGTACGTC.

The chain is built from TRBV5-4 and TRBJ1-3; no reliable D call. This CDR3 is 14 amino acids long. Germline values: CDR1 SGHNT, CDR2 YYREEE (reference sequence). V was clipped by 4 bases and J by 2 bases, with 10 bases between them. In nucleotides, the CDR3 is TGTGCCAGCAGCCCCGGGAGGGCTGGAAACACCATATATTTT. As protein: CASSPGRAGNTIYF.

V and J are TRBV4-2 and TRBJ2-2; 9 bases are a match to TRBD2. Trimming took 4 bases from V and 4 from J; bases not matched to a gene: 7. This CDR3 comprises 16 residues. Germline values: CDR1 LGHNA, CDR2 YNFKEQ. CDR3 residues: CASSLVAGVVTGELFF. Here the CDR3 DNA reads TGTGCCAGCAGCCTAGTAGCGGGAGTTGTCACCGGGGAGCTGTTTTTT.

The V gene is TRBV19, the J gene TRBJ1-3; D unresolved. From germline, CDR1 is LNHDA and CDR2 SQIVND (reference sequence). Between the trimmed V and J ends, which lost 5 bases and 4 bases, there was a span of 15 bases. The CDR3 totals 15 residues. The CDR3 reads CASSLNGETGNTIYF. The CDR3 DNA is TGTGCCAGTAGTCTAAACGGGGAAACCGGAAACACCATATATTTT.

The chain is built from TRBV10-3 and TRBJ2-5, with 8 positions matching TRBD2. V shed 0 bases, J shed 5 bases, and the junction held 5 bases outside the gene matches. There are 15 residues in the CDR3. The germline gives CDR1 ENHRY, CDR2 SYGVKD. CDR3 bases: TGTGCCATCAGTGAGTCAAGGACTAGCTCGGAGACCCAGTACTTC. Its translation is CAISESRTSSETQYF.